The next 28 T cell receptor beta chains were all read from a single sample in a study of shared clonotypes between healthy human individuals. The data were produced by immunoSEQ multiplex PCR, yet TCRdb's version contains in-frame clones alone and is incomplete. The repertoire holds some 690,000 clones, with about 90% as singletons. The source material was memory CD8+ T cells from PBMCs. Noted subset: CD45RO+ cells pooled with CCR7-negative TemRA cells. Source of these receptors: a man aged 18 to 29 in good health. Some clones in this sample may be carry-over from other donors' samples.

The chain employs TRBV2 and TRBJ2-7; maybe TRBD2 (5 bases). The CDR3 is 16 amino acids. V gave up 5 bases and J gave up 5 bases, with 22 bases separating them. Germline V CDR1 and CDR2: SNHLY, FYNNEI. This chain's CDR3 is CASSSPPGRVSHEQYF. CDR3 bases: TGTGCCAGCAGTTCTCCCCCTGGGCGGGTCAGCCACGAGCAGTACTTC.

This clone has just one count. The genes are TRBV5-5 and TRBJ2-7; possible D gene TRBD1, 6 bases. The germline CDR1 and CDR2 sequences are SGHKS and YYEKEE (reference sequence). The CDR3 consists of 15 residues. V was trimmed by 6 bases and J by 5 bases, leaving 21 bases between them. The CDR3 DNA reads TGTGCCAGCATCTCGGTGGACAGTCTGGGCCACGAGCAGTACTTC. Amino acid sequence: CASISVDSLGHEQYF.

The chain recombines TRBV29-1 with TRBJ1-1; weak D call: TRBD1 (5 bases). With 6 bases removed from V and 5 bases from J, the gap between germline ends came to 13 bases. Germline V gene data show CDR1 as SQVTM and CDR2 as ANQGSEA. The CDR3 length is 12 residues. CDR3 bases: TGCAGCGTCCTCGGCGGGGGGACTGAAGCTTTCTTT. It codes for CSVLGGGTEAFF.

The gene calls are TRBV6-5 and TRBJ2-7; the D gene could be TRBD1 or TRBD2 (6 bases each). Trimming took 0 bases from V and 7 from J, leaving 13 bases between them. The CDR3 sequence is 14 residues long. Germline assignment: CDR1 MNHEY and CDR2 SVGAGI. Here the CDR3 DNA reads TGTGCCAGCAGTTACTCGGGGGGCGCGAGGGAGCAGTACTTC. This gives the protein CASSYSGGAREQYF.

The chain is built from TRBV7-9 and TRBJ2-1; no definite D call. CDR3 length equals 11 residues. The V gene lost 3 bases and the J gene lost 8 bases, with 5 bases spanning the gap. From germline, CDR1 is SEHNR and CDR2 FQNEAQ (reference sequence). CDR3 protein: CASSFPDEQFF. In DNA form, the CDR3 reads TGTGCCAGCAGCTTCCCAGATGAGCAGTTCTTC.

This chain joins TRBV9 and TRBJ1-2; D remains unclear. The V end was cut by 2 bases, the J end by 4 bases, with 15 bases between. There are 15 residues in the CDR3. The germline gives CDR1 SGDLS, CDR2 YYNGEE. CDR3 nucleotides: TGTGCCAGCAGCGTGGAGGGAGGTGTTCCCTATGGCTACACCTTC. It yields the protein CASSVEGGVPYGYTF.

The chain carries TRBV10-3 and TRBJ2-5, with 11 positions matching TRBD1. With the DNA end fitting TRBJ2-7 better, the J assignment may be wrong. This CDR3 region has 16 residues. The V gene's germline CDR1 is ENHRY and CDR2 SYGVKD. As DNA, the CDR3 is TGTGCCATCAGTGAGCCCATGGACAGGGGGCTACTCGAGCAGTACTTC. This translates into CAISEPMDRGLLEQYF.

This chain uses TRBV27 with TRBJ2-7, with D uncertain. The CDR3 runs to 15 residues. The germline V gene encodes CDR1 MNHEY and CDR2 SMNVEV (reference sequence). V shed 0 bases and J shed 1 base, with 10 bases lying between them. For the CDR3, the DNA is TGTGCCAGCAGTTTATCCCCCGGGCGGTCCTACGAGCAGTACTTC. It is translated as CASSLSPGRSYEQYF.

CDR3 in amino acids: CASSLFSAGRFSTDTQYF. The CDR3 region has the DNA TGTGCCAGCAGCTTGTTTTCCGCCGGCAGGTTTTCCACAGATACGCAGTATTTT. The J gene is TRBJ2-3, the V gene TRBV7-6; the D is unclear. Germline CDR1 SGHVS, CDR2 FNYEAQ. Trimming pared 3 bases from V and 2 bases from J, leaving 21 bases between. CDR3 length: 18 amino acids. Together with reference TRBV7-6 and TRBJ2-3, the CDR3 gives the full variable domain: GAGVSQSPRYKVTKRGQDVALRCDPISGHVSLYWYRQALGQGPEFLTYFNYEAQQDKSGLPNDRFSAERPEGSISTLTIQRTEQRDSAMYRCASSLFSAGRFSTDTQYFGPGTRLTVL.

The genes are TRBV7-9 and TRBJ2-2; maybe TRBD1 (6 bases). The CDR3 spans 13 residues. V was shortened by 1 base and J by 6 bases, with 6 bases between the two germline ends. Germline V CDR1 and CDR2: SEHNR, FQNEAQ (reference sequence). The CDR3 sequence: CASSLDRAGELFF. As DNA, the CDR3 is TGTGCCAGCAGCTTAGACAGGGCCGGGGAGCTGTTTTTT.

The chain uses TRBV7-3 and TRBJ2-7, with D possibly matching TRBD2 (5 bases). The germline gives CDR1 SGHTA, CDR2 FQGTGA. CDR3 length: 15 amino acids. Trimming took 5 bases from V and 3 from J, leaving 17 bases between them. CDR3: CASSLFGPGVYEQYF. CDR3 in DNA: TGTGCCAGCAGCCTATTTGGTCCCGGGGTCTACGAGCAGTACTTC. Using reference TRBV7-3 and TRBJ2-7 for the parts outside the CDR3, the full variable domain is GAGVSQTPSNKVTEKGKYVELRCDPISGHTALYWYRQSLGQGPEFLIYFQGTGAADDSGLPNDRFFAVRPEGSVSTLKIQRTERGDSAVYLCASSLFGPGVYEQYFGPGTRLTVT.

The rearrangement joins TRBV27 to TRBJ1-2, with D possibly matching TRBD1 (5 bases). V was cut by 6 bases and J by 7 bases, with 18 bases left in between. This CDR3 is 14 amino acids long. CDR1 and CDR2 (germline): MNHEY, SMNVEV (reference sequence). The CDR3 spells CASRVGHLSGGYTF. CDR3 sequence (DNA): TGTGCCAGCAGGGTTGGACACTTATCGGGTGGCTACACCTTC.

The chain couples TRBV7-9 to TRBJ2-7, with 9 bases fitting TRBD1. Germline CDR1 reads SEHNR; CDR2 reads FQNEAQ (reference sequence). The CDR3 totals 15 residues. The ends lost 4 bases at V and 1 base at J; junction bases unmatched: 5. Here the CDR3 DNA reads TGTGCCAGCAGCTCCGGGACAGGGCAGTCCTACGAGCAGTACTTC. As protein: CASSSGTGQSYEQYF.

The rearrangement joins TRBV15 to TRBJ1-5; 8 bases are shared with TRBD1. This CDR3 is 16 amino acids long. Per the germline V gene, CDR1 is LNHNV and CDR2 is YYDKDF (reference sequence). V dropped 3 bases and J dropped 3; count of bases not matched to a gene: 7. The CDR3 DNA is TGTGCCACCAGCAGCGGTTGGACAGGGAACAATCAGCCCCAGCATTTT. Its protein is CATSSGWTGNNQPQHF.

The chain employs TRBV28 and TRBJ2-7; 7 positions match TRBD2. Germline V gene data show CDR1 as MDHEN and CDR2 as SYDVKM. V was clipped by 8 bases and J by 4 bases; unmatched bases: 14. CDR3 length: 15 residues. The CDR3 DNA is TGTGCCAGCCGGCGCGGTATGAGAGCGGGATACGAGCAGTACTTC. Protein product: CASRRGMRAGYEQYF.

This chain joins TRBV11-2 and TRBJ1-5, with a weak D call TRBD1 (6 bases). Germline V gene data show CDR1 as SGHAT and CDR2 as FQNNGV. The CDR3 extends over 15 amino acids. V was pared by 5 bases and J by 4 bases, with 15 bases between. The CDR3 nucleotides are TGTGCCAGCAGCCGATCCCCAGGGGCTAATCAGCCCCAGCATTTT. It yields the protein CASSRSPGANQPQHF.

The rearrangement links TRBV6-4 to TRBJ2-1; 11 nucleotides agree with TRBD2. CDR3 length: 16 amino acids. CDR1 MRHNA and CDR2 SNTAGT come from the germline V gene. V was clipped by 6 bases and J by 9 bases; unmatched bases: 13. CDR3 residues: CASRELAGAPYGEQFF. The CDR3 nucleotides are TGTGCCAGCAGGGAACTAGCGGGGGCCCCCTATGGTGAGCAGTTCTTC.

This rearrangement joins TRBV4-1 to TRBJ1-1; TRBD1 is a possible D gene (5 bases). In germline, CDR1 is MGHRA, CDR2 YSYEKL. CDR3 size: 15 residues. V was pared by 7 bases and J by 0 bases, with 15 bases between. CDR3 nucleotide sequence: TGCGCCAGCACCTGGGGGGGGGAAATGAACACTGAAGCTTTCTTT. Amino acids: CASTWGGEMNTEAFF.

This clone was counted only a few times. V gene TRBV4-2 combines with J gene TRBJ2-3, with TRBD2 as a possible D gene (5 bases). Germline CDR1 reads LGHNA; CDR2 reads YNFKEQ. The CDR3 length is 15 residues. Trimming took 4 bases from V and 4 from J, leaving 15 bases between them. CDR3 nucleotides: TGTGCCAGCAGCCGTCCCCAAGTGGAGGCAGATACGCAGTATTTT. It is translated as CASSRPQVEADTQYF.

Many counts were recorded for this clone. The chain carries TRBV28 and TRBJ2-7; 10 bases match TRBD1. CDR1 and CDR2 from the germline V gene are MDHEN and SYDVKM. There are 15 residues in the CDR3. J lost 5 bases, V lost 6 bases, and 10 bases had no gene match. In DNA form, the CDR3 reads TGTGCCAGCAGCCCCATGGGACAGGGGATCGACGAGCAGTACTTC. Its protein is CASSPMGQGIDEQYF.

The rearrangement links TRBV5-4 to TRBJ2-7; 11 bases map to TRBD2. Per the germline V gene, CDR1 is SGHNT and CDR2 is YYREEE (reference sequence). CDR3 length: 14 amino acids. V gave up 4 bases and J gave up 4 bases; unmatched junction bases: 4. CDR3 in amino acids: CASSEGLAEYEQYF. In nucleotides, the CDR3 is TGTGCCAGCAGCGAGGGACTAGCGGAATACGAGCAGTACTTC.

A remark on this clone: Germline is not matched at one junction end, which may reflect a read error. The chain carries TRBV25-1 and TRBJ2-7; the match to TRBD2 covers 9 bases. The CDR3 sequence is 12 residues long. Germline CDR1 and CDR2: MGHDK and SYGVNS. The CDR3 sequence is CASSELAGHKSF. In DNA, the CDR3 is TGTGCCAGCAGTGAGCTAGCGGGACATAAGTCCTTC.

This clone was detected a few times. The chain combines TRBV6-1 with TRBJ1-1; D uncertain. Germline assignment: CDR1 MNHNS and CDR2 SASEGT. The CDR3 covers 14 residues. Trimming cost V 7 bases and J 0 bases, with 12 bases left between them. CDR3 loop: CASKRTGMNTEAFF. Written as DNA, the CDR3 is TGTGCCAGCAAGAGGACGGGGATGAACACTGAAGCTTTCTTT.

The chain recombines TRBV19 with TRBJ1-5; tentatively, D is TRBD1 (5 bases). CDR1 and CDR2 (germline): LNHDA, SQIVND (reference sequence). The CDR3 has 15 residues. Trimming shortened V by 4 bases and J by 2 bases, and 12 bases separated the two germline ends. CDR3 nucleotides: TGTGCCAGTAGTACTGGGGGATTGGGCAATCAGCCCCAGCATTTT. This translates into CASSTGGLGNQPQHF. Variable domain in full (rest from reference TRBV19 and TRBJ1-5): DGGITQSPKYLFRKEGQNVTLSCEQNLNHDAMYWYRQDPGQGLRLIYYSQIVNDFQKGDIAEGYSVSREKKESFPLTVTSAQKNPTAFYLCASSTGGLGNQPQHFGDGTRLSIL.

The V and J genes are TRBV28 and TRBJ2-7, with TRBD1 as a possible D gene (6 bases). The CDR3 loop spans 15 amino acids. Trimming took 1 base from V and 2 from J, leaving 12 bases between them. In germline, CDR1 is MDHEN, CDR2 SYDVKM. The CDR3 region is CASSLLQDSPYEQYF. In nucleotides, the CDR3 is TGTGCCAGCAGTTTATTGCAGGACAGCCCCTACGAGCAGTACTTC.

The chain links TRBV15 to TRBJ1-2; D possibly corresponds to TRBD1 (6 bases). This CDR3 is 16 amino acids long. CDR1 is LNHNV, CDR2 YYDKDF, per germline (reference sequence). The V gene lost 0 bases and the J gene lost 5 bases, with 16 bases spanning the gap. The CDR3 protein is CATSRDLGHLGYGYTF. Written as DNA, the CDR3 is TGTGCCACCAGCAGAGATTTGGGACACCTGGGGTATGGCTACACCTTC.

The chain is built from TRBV5-4 and TRBJ2-1; 11 nucleotides line up with TRBD2. V gave up 3 bases and J gave up 6 bases; unmatched junction bases: 11. Germline values: CDR1 SGHNT, CDR2 YYREEE (reference sequence). The CDR3 runs to 17 residues. The CDR3 region is CASSSELAGVYRNEQFF. DNA for the CDR3: TGTGCCAGCAGCTCAGAACTAGCGGGAGTTTACCGCAATGAGCAGTTCTTC.

This chain uses TRBV25-1 with TRBJ1-6; D not certain. This CDR3 contains 12 residues. Trimming took off 6 bases at V and 5 bases at J, with 5 bases between the two ends. The V gene's germline CDR1 is MGHDK and CDR2 SYGVNS. This chain's CDR3 is CASRGDNSPLHF. CDR3 coding DNA: TGTGCCAGCAGGGGAGATAATTCACCCCTCCACTTT.